One sample yielded the 8 T cell receptor beta chains listed below, sequenced in a study of shared clonotypes between healthy human individuals. Method: immunoSEQ multiplex PCR; TCRdb's copy keeps in-frame clones and lacks some. The data show 1.6 million or so clones, 98% to 99% seen once. Material for sequencing was naive CD4+ T cells sorted from blood. Subset given: CD45RA+ positively selected. The receptor source for this set is a man younger than 45 in good health.

This chain joins TRBV7-9 and TRBJ2-3, with TRBD2 matching 7 bases. J gave up 5 bases and V 1 base, and 12 bases lay outside the gene matches. The CDR3 has 17 amino acids. The germline V gene has CDR1 SEHNR and CDR2 FQNEAQ (reference sequence). CDR3 bases: TGTGCCAGCAGCTTAGTTGGGGGAGGGCTATCCGAAGATACGCAGTATTTT. Protein product: CASSLVGGGLSEDTQYF.

CDR3 DNA sequence: TGTGCCAGCAGCCCAGGAGGGACTAGCGGGAAGTACGAGCAGTACTTC. This codes for CASSPGGTSGKYEQYF. J is TRBJ2-7 and V is TRBV7-2; 13 bases are shared with TRBD2. Germline CDR1 is SGHTA and CDR2 is FQGNSA. This CDR3 has 16 residues. V was clipped by 5 bases and J by 4 bases; unmatched bases: 8. Together with reference TRBV7-2 and TRBJ2-7, the CDR3 gives the full variable domain: GAGVSQSPSNKVTEKGKDVELRCDPISGHTALYWYRQSLGQGLEFLIYFQGNSAPDKSGLPSDRFSAERTGGSVSTLTIQRTQQEDSAVYLCASSPGGTSGKYEQYFGPGTRLTVT.

V usage is TRBV18 and J usage is TRBJ2-3; 14 nucleotides line up with TRBD2. The CDR3 runs 16 residues. V was clipped by 0 bases and J by 5 bases; unmatched bases: 1. Per germline, CDR1 KGHSH and CDR2 LQKENI. The CDR3 reads CASSPPGLAGGDTQYF. CDR3 sequence (DNA): TGTGCCAGCTCACCACCTGGACTAGCGGGAGGAGATACGCAGTATTTT.

On this clone: At the DNA level, this CDR3 is encoded by other sequences in the same sample as well. This chain joins TRBV19 and TRBJ1-5, with 9 bases matching TRBD1. Germline CDR1 and CDR2: LNHDA and SQIVND (reference sequence). This CDR3 has 14 amino acids. J gave up 1 base and V 6 bases, and 1 base lay outside the gene matches. CDR3 protein: CASRGTGSNQPQHF. In DNA, the CDR3 is TGTGCCAGTAGGGGGACAGGGAGCAATCAGCCCCAGCATTTT.

Of note for this clone: Other DNA sequences of this sample code for an identical CDR3. The chain carries TRBV6-5 and TRBJ2-3, with D unresolved. The CDR3 spans 11 residues. V was clipped by 6 bases and J by 4 bases, with 5 bases between them. The germline gives CDR1 MNHEY, CDR2 SVGAGI. This CDR3 is CASSRADTQYF. The CDR3 nucleotides are TGTGCCAGCAGCCGCGCAGATACGCAGTATTTT.

This chain links TRBV18 with TRBJ2-1; 7 bases align to TRBD2. The CDR3 loop spans 15 amino acids. Losses at the gene ends were 2 bases for V and 0 bases for J; bases not matched to a gene: 1. Germline V gene data show CDR1 as KGHSH and CDR2 as LQKENI. The CDR3 here is CASSPERGSYNEQFF. The DNA for the CDR3 is TGTGCCAGCTCACCAGAGCGGGGCTCCTACAATGAGCAGTTCTTC.

The count of this clone is one. V usage is TRBV30 and J usage is TRBJ1-1, with D possibly TRBD1 on 6 matching bases. Germline V gene lookup returns CDR1 GTSNPN and CDR2 SVGIG (reference sequence). V was pared by 1 base and J by 1 base, with 7 bases between. The CDR3 loop spans 13 amino acids. The CDR3 bases are TGTGCCTGGAGTGAACAGGGGAACACTGAAGCTTTCTTT. Its translation is CAWSEQGNTEAFF.

This clone was observed once. Other DNA sequences in the sample encode the same CDR3. J is TRBJ2-7 and V is TRBV4-3, with D possibly TRBD2 on 5 matching bases. This CDR3 has 14 residues. The V gene lost 0 bases and the J gene lost 3 bases, with 9 bases spanning the gap. Looked up from germline, CDR1 is LGHNA and CDR2 is YSLEER. The CDR3, as DNA: TGCGCCAGCAGCCAAGAAGGACGGGGCTACGAGCAGTACTTC. It translates to CASSQEGRGYEQYF.